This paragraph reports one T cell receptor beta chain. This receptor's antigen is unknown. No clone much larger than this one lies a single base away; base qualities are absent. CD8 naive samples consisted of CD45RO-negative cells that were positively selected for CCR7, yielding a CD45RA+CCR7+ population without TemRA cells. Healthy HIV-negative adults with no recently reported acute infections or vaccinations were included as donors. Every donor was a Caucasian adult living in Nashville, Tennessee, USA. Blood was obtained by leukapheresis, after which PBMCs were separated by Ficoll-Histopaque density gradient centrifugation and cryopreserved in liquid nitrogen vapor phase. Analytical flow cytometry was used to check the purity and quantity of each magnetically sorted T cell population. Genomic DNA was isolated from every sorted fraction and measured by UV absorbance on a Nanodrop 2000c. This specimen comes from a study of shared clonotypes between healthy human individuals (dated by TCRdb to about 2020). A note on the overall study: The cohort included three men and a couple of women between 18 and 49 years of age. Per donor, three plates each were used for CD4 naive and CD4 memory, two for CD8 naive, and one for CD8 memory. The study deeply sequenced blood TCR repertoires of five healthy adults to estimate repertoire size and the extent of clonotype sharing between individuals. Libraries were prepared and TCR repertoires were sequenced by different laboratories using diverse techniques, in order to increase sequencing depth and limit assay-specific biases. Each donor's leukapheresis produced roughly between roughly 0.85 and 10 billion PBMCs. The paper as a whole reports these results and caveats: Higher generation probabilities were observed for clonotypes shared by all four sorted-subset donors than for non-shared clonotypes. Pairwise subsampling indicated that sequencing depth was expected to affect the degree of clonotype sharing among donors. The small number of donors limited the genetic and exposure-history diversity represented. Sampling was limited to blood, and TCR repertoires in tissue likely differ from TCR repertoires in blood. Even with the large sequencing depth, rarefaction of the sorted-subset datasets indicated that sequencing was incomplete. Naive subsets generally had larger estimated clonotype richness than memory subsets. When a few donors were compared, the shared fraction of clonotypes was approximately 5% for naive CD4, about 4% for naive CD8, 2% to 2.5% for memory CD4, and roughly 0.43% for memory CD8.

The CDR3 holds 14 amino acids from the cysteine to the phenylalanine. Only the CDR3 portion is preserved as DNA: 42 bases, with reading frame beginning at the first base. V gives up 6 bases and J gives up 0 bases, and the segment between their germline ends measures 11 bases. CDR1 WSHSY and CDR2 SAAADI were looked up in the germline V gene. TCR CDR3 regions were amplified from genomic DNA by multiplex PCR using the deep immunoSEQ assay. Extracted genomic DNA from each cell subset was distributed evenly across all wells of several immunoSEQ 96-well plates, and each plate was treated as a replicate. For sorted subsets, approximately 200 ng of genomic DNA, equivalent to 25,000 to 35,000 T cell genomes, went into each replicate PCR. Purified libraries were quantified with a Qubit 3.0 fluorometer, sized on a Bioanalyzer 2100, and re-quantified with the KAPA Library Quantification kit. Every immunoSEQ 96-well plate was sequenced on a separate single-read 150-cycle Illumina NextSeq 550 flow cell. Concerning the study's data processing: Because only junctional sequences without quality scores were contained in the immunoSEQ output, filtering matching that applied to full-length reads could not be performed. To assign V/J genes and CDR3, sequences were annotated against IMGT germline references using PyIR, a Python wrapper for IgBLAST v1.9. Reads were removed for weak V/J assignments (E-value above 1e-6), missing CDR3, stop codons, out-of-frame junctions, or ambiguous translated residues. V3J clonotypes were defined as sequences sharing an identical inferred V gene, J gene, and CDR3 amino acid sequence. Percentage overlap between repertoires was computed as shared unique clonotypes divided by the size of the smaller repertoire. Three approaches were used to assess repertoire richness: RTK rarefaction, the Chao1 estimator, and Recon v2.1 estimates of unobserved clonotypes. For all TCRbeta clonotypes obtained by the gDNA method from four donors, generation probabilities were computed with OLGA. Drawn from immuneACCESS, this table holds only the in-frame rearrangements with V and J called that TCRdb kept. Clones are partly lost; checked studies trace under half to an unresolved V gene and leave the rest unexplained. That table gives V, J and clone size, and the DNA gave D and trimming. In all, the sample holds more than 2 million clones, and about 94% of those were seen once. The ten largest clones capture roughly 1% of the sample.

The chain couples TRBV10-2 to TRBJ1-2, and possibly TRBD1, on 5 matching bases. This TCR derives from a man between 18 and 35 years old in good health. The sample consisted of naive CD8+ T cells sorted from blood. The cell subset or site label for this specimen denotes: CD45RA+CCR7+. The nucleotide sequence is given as TGCGCCAGCAGGGGGGTACTGGCTAACTATGGCTACACCTTC. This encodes CASRGVLANYGYTF.